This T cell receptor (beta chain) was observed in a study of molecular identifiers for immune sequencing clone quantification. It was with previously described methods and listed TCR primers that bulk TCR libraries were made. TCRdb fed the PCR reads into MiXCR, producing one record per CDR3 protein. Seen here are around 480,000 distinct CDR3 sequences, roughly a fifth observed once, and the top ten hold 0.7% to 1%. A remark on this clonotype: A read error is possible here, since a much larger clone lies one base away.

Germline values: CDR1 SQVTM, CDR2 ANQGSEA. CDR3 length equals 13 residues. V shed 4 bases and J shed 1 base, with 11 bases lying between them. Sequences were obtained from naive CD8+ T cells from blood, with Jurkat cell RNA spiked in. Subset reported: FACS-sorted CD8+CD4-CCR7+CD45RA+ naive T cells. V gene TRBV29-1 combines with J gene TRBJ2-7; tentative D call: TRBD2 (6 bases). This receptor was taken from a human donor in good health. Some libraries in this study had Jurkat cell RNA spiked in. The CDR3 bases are TGCAGCGTTGGAGTGGGAGGTTCCTACGAGCAGTACTTC. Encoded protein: CSVGVGGSYEQYF.